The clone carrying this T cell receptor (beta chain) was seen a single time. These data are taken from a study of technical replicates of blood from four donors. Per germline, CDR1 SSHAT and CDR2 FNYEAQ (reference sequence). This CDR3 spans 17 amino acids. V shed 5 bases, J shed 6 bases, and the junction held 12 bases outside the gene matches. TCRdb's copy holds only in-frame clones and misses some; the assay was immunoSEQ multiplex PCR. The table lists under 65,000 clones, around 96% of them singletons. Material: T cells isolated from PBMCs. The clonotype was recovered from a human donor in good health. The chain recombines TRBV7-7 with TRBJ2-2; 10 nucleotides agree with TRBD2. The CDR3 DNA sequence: TGTGCCAGCAGCCCGAGTGCGCTAGCGGGAGTTTCCGGGGAGCTGTTTTTT. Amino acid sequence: CASSPSALAGVSGELFF.